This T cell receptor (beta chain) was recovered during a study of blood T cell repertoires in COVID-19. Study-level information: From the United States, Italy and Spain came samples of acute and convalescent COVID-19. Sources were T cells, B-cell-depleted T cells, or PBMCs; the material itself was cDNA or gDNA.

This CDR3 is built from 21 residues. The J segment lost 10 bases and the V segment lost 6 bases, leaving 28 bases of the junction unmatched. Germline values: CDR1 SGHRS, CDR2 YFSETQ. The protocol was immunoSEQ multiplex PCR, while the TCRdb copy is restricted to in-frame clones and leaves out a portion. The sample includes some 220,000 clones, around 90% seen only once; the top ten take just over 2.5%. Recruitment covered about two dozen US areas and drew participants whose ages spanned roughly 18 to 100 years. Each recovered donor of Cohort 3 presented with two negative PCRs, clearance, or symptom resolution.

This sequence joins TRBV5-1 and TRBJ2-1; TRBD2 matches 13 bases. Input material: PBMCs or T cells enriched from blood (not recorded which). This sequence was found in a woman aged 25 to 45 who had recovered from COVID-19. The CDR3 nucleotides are TGCGCCAGCACCCCCTGGCCGGCGGCCTTTATTACTAGCGGGGGGGCGGAAGAGCAGTTCTTC. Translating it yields CASTPWPAAFITSGGAEEQFF.